This T cell receptor (beta chain) derives from a study of cytomegalovirus exposure and HLA in healthy donors (dated by TCRdb to about 2017). In the study overall: An earlier analysis of 587 of the donors reported 276 Gb of sequence data and 117 million unique TCR beta sequences obtained from about 179 million T cells. Rather than drawing on any new phenotypic data, the later analysis identified candidate immune exposures from TCR beta sequences and the way those sequences occurred across donors. The study aimed to test whether cataloging public T cell receptors could reveal signatures of past pathogen exposure. Among the 398 genotyped donors, around 79% belonged to the genetic ancestry cluster associated with self-reported Caucasian donors. Using immunosequencing, the study profiled T cell repertoires from roughly 650 subjects and related those repertoires to cytomegalovirus serostatus. HLA typing included class I and class II loci at four-digit resolution. Donor age, sex, ethnicity and CMV serostatus were compiled alongside the repertoire data. To predict cytomegalovirus infection status, the study brought together high-throughput TCR immunosequencing, statistical association of individual TCRs with disease status, and machine learning. Along with the roughly 710-subject first cohort, a separate validation cohort of over a hundred different subjects was used. An early release covering about 600 HLA-typed donors comprised roughly 300 gigabases of sequencing data and 85 million or so unique TCR sequences. Every repertoire in the discovery cohort had been generated on one and the same sequencing platform. The number of donors typed differed by locus, with roughly 629-640 for A, B, C, DRB1 and DQB1, more than 500 for DQA1, under 610 for DPA1, and around 460 for DPB1. An earlier analysis of 587 of the donors used high-throughput TCR beta sequencing to judge whether each TCR beta V gene segment behaved as functional or pseudogenic. A handful of DR-DQ haplotypes were handled as single units for association and clustering because linkage in the cohort was strong. A later genetic analysis used genome-wide SNP genotypes for about 65% of the roughly 670 donors, treating that subset as a discovery cohort. A later analysis re-analyzed previously published TCR beta repertoires from approximately 700 donors and added high-resolution HLA genotyping to study TCR occurrence patterns. Across roughly 420 genotyped donors of the cohort, an average of approximately 240,000 unique TCR beta nucleotide sequences per donor were sequenced, and roughly a sixth of those sequences were non-productive. Results and caveats for the whole study, not just this receptor: Cytomegalovirus status was reported to be diagnosed by the classifier with high specificity and sensitivity in both the original and validation cohorts. A total of roughly 160 TCR beta chains were listed by the study as associated with cytomegalovirus. According to a later analysis, most CMV-associated TCR beta chains appeared to be HLA-restricted, and the HLA associations seemed to be driven largely by CMV exposure. In a later analysis, HLA-associated TCR beta chains were found to be more clonally expanded and to have lower generation probabilities than equally common non-associated chains. HLA typing was unavailable for some donors at each locus, so association tests used only the typed subset. According to a later analysis, TCR association rates differed among HLA loci, with DRB1 alleles showing the most associated TCRs and HLA-C alleles showing the fewest. A cluster of highly shared sequence variants was judged likely to be a technical artifact of the sequencing pipeline. In an earlier analysis of some 640 of the donors, most TCR beta V segments were observed in productive rearrangements about 87% or about 30% of the time, broadly matching IMGT annotations. In vitro tests confirmed that a few of the cytomegalovirus-associated TCR beta chains recognize cytomegalovirus antigens. In a later analysis, several top co-occurrence clusters were reported to appear linked to parvovirus B19, influenza, CMV and Epstein-Barr virus. Most TCR sequences were seen in very few donors, while some public TCRs were found in many individuals. The 87-base-pair reads could not distinguish some IMGT-functional V segments, including TRBV6-2 and TRBV6-3, so those segments were excluded. A later genetic analysis associated a missense DCLRE1C variant with V-gene and J-gene trimming of TCR beta chains, and an independent cohort replicated the association. Strong co-occurrence of HLA alleles, especially DR and DQ, made assigning TCR associations to individual alleles difficult. According to a later genetic analysis, donors in an Asian-associated ancestry cluster had fewer N-insertions in productive TCRs than the approximately 670-donor mean. The authors suggested that the approach could potentially be generalized to other disease states and immunological phenotypes. Immune exposure information for the cohort was limited to CMV serostatus. At a false discovery rate of 0.05, a later analysis linked fewer than 20,000 TCR beta sequences to specific HLA alleles. Correlated functional status among segregating V segments might reflect linkage disequilibrium, but an unknown experimental factor could not be ruled out. In this cohort, only TCR beta chains were sequenced, and detectable features were limited by the absence of alpha or paired-chain data. Approximately 16 rarely observed V segments, including chromosome 9 orphons, were excluded from the earlier analysis of 550 to 700 of the donors because counts were too low. A further reported finding was that TCR beta sequences accurately predicted the HLA-A and HLA-B alleles for most subjects in the first cohort. The presence/absence analyses assumed that sequencing depth was roughly uniform across donors, and that assumption may not be true.

Of note for this clone: There is no known antigen for this receptor. There are no base qualities to consult, and no much larger clone falls within one base.

The receptor library was made with the immunoSEQ multiplex PCR assay. A mixture of 60 forward primers for TCR Vbeta segments and 13 reverse primers for TCR Jbeta segments was used in the multiplex PCR. The CDR3 region of rearranged TCR beta genes was amplified from genomic DNA with a multiplex PCR assay. The Illumina HiSeq System was used to sequence the amplified TCR beta libraries as 87-base-pair reads. The paper's processing steps were these. A later analysis tallied 80 million to 95 million unique TCR beta chains across the 600 to 700 repertoires, and about 12 million of those chains were shared by two or more donors. Raw reads were error-corrected and collapsed into unique sequences by a nearest-neighbor algorithm in which closely related sequences were merged to remove PCR and sequencing errors. To assign V, D and J gene segments, CDR3 sequences were aligned to IMGT reference sequences. For a sequence to be retained, at least a six-nucleotide match to both a V gene segment and a J gene segment was required. Rearrangements were classified as productive when the CDR3 lacked stop codons and remained in frame with V and J, and all other rearrangements were classified as non-productive. Following IMGT convention, CDR3 was defined as the stretch from the second conserved V-encoded cysteine to the conserved J-encoded phenylalanine. The earlier analysis of 550 to 650 of the donors excluded any sequence lacking an unambiguous match to a single V gene segment. An earlier analysis of just under 600 of the donors called V segments functional above 56.7% productive rearrangements and segregating when the between-donor standard deviation exceeded 5%. To diagnose cytomegalovirus status from the catalog of TCR beta chain sequences, a statistical classification framework was built. V and J gene assignment, in a later analysis, came from comparing TCR nucleotide sequences with IMGT/GENE-DB human TR gene sequences. Using the TCRdist pipeline, a later analysis assigned CDR3 sequences along with most-parsimonious VDJ recombination scenarios. In a later analysis, every TCR beta chain was defined by the combination of its CDR3 amino acid sequence and its V-gene family, and reads without a unique V-gene family were dropped. As a way to deal with suspected cross-contamination and a sequencing artifact, a later analysis dropped roughly 600 nucleotide sequences that were highly shared and had low generation probability. A later analysis calculated a clonal expansion index for each public chain from normalized within-repertoire ranks of inferred template counts. A later analysis computed generation probabilities with a VDJ recombination model fitted to out-of-frame rearrangements, and checked the results against IGoR. A later analysis scored TCR-TCR, TCR-HLA and TCR-CMV co-occurrence with hypergeometric tests, applying a repertoire-size bias correction to TCR pairs. To estimate false discovery rates, a later analysis permuted the HLA or CMV assignments 20 times. A later analysis grouped co-occurring TCRs with DBSCAN, adding TCRdist sequence similarity when clustering within HLA-allele-positive subsets. For co-occurrence clustering, repertoires with fewer than 30,000 or more than 120,000 public chains were excluded, along with five repertoires with anomalous nucleotide sharing. Sourced from immuneACCESS, this table was stored by TCRdb with only in-frame sequences that have V and J called. A share of the clones is absent; for the studies checked, an unresolved V gene accounts for under half, and the remainder has no known explanation. V and J calls and clone size are copied from that table; D and trimming were computed from the DNA. The sample table shows 180,000 or so clones, and approximately 82% are seen once. The top ten clones comprise roughly 7.8% of the sample.

V sheds 6 bases and J sheds 0 bases, leaving 9 bases between their ends. From the germline V gene (reference sequence), CDR1 is SEHNR and CDR2 is FQNEAQ. Reading from cysteine to phenylalanine, the CDR3 counts 13 amino acids. Just CDR3 DNA is preserved here, 39 bases in frame from base 1. The cohort consisted of some 670 healthy bone marrow donors. Cohort members were all nominally healthy when sampled, although unrecorded immune exposures were likely present. The donor was CMV seropositive and belonged to the group of some 290 seropositive cohort members. Every donor gave a peripheral blood sample, and the peripheral blood mononuclear cells from that sample were used for TCR beta sequencing. The Qiagen DNeasy Blood Extraction Kit was used to extract genomic DNA from the blood cell samples.

This TCR was sampled from a woman aged 40-49 years in good health and CMV-seropositive. Rearrangement joined TRBV7-9 to TRBJ2-7; the D segment could be TRBD1, given 5 matching bases. Input material: PBMCs. This receptor carries the CDR3 CASRSRVSYEQYF. The DNA sequence is as follows: TGTGCCAGCAGGTCCAGGGTCTCCTACGAGCAGTACTTC.